The clone carrying this T cell receptor (beta chain) turned up a few times. No antigen is known for it. These data are taken from a study of PD-L1 blockade in urothelial cancer. Study details: Among blood samples, the median T cell count was 130,000 to 150,000.

Using immunoSEQ multiplex PCR, the repertoire was profiled, and TCRdb retains in-frame clones only, with some absent. The sample consists of about 63,000 clones, about four fifths of them appearing once. This CDR3 is built from 14 residues. In germline, CDR1 is MNHNS, CDR2 SASEGT. V lost 5 bases and J lost 4, with 15 bases in between. The time point is: pretreatment peripheral blood. Findings of the study overall: Durable-benefit cases showed more tumor-associated blood clone expansion at 3 weeks.

The input for sequencing was PBMCs, taken around atezolizumab (anti-PD-L1) treatment. This sequence originates from a man between 65 and 85 years old with urothelial cancer. V and J are TRBV6-1 and TRBJ2-7, with D perhaps TRBD2 (6 bases). Written as DNA, the CDR3 is TGTGCCAGCAGTCATGCCGGGGGTGGATACGAGCAGTACTTC. This codes for CASSHAGGGYEQYF.